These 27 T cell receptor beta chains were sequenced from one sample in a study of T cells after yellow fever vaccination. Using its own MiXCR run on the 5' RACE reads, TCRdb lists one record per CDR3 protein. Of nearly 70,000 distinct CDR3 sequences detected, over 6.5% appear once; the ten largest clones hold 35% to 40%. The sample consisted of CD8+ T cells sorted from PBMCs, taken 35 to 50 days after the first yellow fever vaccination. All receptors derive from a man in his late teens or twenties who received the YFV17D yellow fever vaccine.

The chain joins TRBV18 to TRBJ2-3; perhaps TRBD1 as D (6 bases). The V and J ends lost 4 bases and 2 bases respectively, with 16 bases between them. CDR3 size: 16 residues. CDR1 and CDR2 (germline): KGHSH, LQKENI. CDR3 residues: CASSHRTALYTDTQYF. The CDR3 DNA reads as TGTGCCAGCTCACACCGGACAGCTCTTTACACAGATACGCAGTATTTT.

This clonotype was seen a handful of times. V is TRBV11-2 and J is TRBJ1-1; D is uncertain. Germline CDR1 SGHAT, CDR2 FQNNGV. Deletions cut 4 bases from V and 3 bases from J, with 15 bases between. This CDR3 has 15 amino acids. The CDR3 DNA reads TGTGCCAGCAGCTGGCGGACGGGCGCGGACACTGAAGCTTTCTTT. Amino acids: CASSWRTGADTEAFF.

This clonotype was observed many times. The CDR3 protein is CASRSAEGANTIYF. CDR3 sequence (DNA): TGTGCCAGCCGCTCCGCGGAGGGGGCAAACACCATATATTTT. The chain recombines TRBV9 with TRBJ1-3; TRBD1 matches at 7 bases. Germline V gene data show CDR1 as SGDLS and CDR2 as YYNGEE. CDR3 length equals 14 residues. The V segment lost 7 bases and the J segment 6 bases; nucleotides outside the gene matches: 10.

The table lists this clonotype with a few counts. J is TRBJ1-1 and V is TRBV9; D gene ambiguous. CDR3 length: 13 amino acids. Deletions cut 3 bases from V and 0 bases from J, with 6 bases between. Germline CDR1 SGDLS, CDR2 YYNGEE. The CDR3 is CASSDGMNTEAFF. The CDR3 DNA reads TGTGCCAGCAGCGATGGCATGAACACTGAAGCTTTCTTT. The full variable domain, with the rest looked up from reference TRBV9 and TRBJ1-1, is DSGVTQTPKHLITATGQRVTLRCSPRSGDLSVYWYQQSLDQGLQFLIQYYNGEERAKGNILERFSAQQFPDLHSELNLSSLELGDSALYFCASSDGMNTEAFFGQGTRLTVV.

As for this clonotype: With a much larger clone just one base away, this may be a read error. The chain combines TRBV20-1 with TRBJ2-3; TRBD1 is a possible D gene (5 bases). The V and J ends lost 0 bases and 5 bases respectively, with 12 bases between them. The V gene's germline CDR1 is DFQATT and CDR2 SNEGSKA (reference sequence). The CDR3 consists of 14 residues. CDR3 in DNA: TGCAGTGCTAGAGATAAGGGGTGGGGAGATACGCAGTATTTT. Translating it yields CSARDKGWGDTQYF.

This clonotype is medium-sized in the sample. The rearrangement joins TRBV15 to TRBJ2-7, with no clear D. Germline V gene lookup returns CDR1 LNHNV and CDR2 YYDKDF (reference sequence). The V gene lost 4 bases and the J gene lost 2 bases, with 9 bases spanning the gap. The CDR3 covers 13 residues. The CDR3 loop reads CATSTGLAYEQYV. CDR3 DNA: TGTGCCACCAGCACGGGCTTGGCCTACGAGCAGTACGTC.

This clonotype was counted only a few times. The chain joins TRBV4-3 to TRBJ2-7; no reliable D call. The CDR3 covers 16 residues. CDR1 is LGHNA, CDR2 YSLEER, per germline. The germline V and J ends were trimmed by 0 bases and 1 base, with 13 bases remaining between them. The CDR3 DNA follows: TGCGCCAGCAGCCAAGAGCACTCCGCTGGATCCTACGAGCAGTACTTC. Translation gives CASSQEHSAGSYEQYF.

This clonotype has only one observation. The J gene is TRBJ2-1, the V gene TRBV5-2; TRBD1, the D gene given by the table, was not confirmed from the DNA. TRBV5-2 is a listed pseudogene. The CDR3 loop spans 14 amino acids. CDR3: CAMGPGRRCNEQFF. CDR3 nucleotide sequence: TGTGCCATGGGCCCCGGGCGACGCTGCAATGAGCAGTTCTTC.

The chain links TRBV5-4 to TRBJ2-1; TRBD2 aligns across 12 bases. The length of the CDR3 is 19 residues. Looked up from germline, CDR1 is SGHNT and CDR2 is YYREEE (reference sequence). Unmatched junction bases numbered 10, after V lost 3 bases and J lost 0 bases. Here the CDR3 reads CASSSPGLAGSSSYNEQFF. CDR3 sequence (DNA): TGTGCCAGCAGCTCCCCGGGACTAGCGGGTTCTAGCTCCTACAATGAGCAGTTCTTC.

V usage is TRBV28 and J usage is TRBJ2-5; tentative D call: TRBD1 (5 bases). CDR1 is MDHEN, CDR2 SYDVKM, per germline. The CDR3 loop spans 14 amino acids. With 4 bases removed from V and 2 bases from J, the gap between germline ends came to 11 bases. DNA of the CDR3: TGTGCCAGCAGTTCCAGGACACAACAAGAGACCCAGTACTTC. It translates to CASSSRTQQETQYF.

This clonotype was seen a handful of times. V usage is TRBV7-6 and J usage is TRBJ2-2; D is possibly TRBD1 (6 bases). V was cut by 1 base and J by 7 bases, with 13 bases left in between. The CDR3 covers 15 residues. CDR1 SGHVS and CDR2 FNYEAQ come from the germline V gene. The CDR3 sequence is CASSLDTGQYGELFF. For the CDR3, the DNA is TGTGCCAGCAGCTTAGATACCGGACAGTACGGGGAGCTGTTTTTT.

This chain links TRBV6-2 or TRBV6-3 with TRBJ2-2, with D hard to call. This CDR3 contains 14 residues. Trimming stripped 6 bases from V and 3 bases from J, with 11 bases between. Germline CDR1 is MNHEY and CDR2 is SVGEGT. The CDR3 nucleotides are TGTGCCAGCAGCGCTGGGTTGGACACCGGGGAGCTGTTTTTT. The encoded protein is CASSAGLDTGELFF.

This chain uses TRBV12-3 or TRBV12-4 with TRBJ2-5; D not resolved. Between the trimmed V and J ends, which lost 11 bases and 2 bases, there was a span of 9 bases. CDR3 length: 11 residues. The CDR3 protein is CARWLQETQYF. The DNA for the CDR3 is TGTGCCCGGTGGCTTCAAGAGACCCAGTACTTC.

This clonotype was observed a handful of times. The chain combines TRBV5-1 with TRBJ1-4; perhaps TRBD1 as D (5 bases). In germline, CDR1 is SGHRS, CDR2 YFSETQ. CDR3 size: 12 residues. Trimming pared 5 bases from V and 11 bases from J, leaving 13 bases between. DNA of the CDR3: TGCGCCAGCAGGACAGACCGGTCGAAACTGTTTTTT. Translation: CASRTDRSKLFF.

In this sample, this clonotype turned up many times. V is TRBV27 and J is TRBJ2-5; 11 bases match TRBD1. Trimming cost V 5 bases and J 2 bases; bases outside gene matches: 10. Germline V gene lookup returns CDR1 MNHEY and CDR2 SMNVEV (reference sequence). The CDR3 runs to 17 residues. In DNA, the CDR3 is TGTGCCAGCAGTATACCCCGGACAGGGGGCTATCAAGAGACCCAGTACTTC. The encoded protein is CASSIPRTGGYQETQYF.

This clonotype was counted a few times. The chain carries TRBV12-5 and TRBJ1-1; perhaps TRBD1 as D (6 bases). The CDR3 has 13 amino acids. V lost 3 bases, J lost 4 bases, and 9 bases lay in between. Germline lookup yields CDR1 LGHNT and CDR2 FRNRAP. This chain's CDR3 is CASGFQGSTEAFF. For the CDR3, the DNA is TGTGCTAGTGGTTTCCAGGGGTCCACTGAAGCTTTCTTT.

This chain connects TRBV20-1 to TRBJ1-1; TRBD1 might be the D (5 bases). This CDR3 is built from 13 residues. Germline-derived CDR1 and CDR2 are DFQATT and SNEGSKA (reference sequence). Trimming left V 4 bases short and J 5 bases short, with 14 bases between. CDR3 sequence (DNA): TGCAGTGCTAAGGGCAGGGTGGAGACTGAAGCTTTCTTT. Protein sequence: CSAKGRVETEAFF.

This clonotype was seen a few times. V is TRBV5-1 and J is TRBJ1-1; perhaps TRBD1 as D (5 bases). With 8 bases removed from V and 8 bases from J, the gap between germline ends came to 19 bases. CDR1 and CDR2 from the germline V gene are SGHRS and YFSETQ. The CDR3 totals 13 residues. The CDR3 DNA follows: TGCGCCAGTGGAGGGTTCTCCGGGGGAGAAGCTTTCTTT. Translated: CASGGFSGGEAFF. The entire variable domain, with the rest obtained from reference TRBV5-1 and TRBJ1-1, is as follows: KAGVTQTPRYLIKTRGQQVTLSCSPISGHRSVSWYQQTPGQGLQFLFEYFSETQRNKGNFPGRFSGRQFSNSRSEMNVSTLELGDSALYLCASGGFSGGEAFFGQGTRLTVV.

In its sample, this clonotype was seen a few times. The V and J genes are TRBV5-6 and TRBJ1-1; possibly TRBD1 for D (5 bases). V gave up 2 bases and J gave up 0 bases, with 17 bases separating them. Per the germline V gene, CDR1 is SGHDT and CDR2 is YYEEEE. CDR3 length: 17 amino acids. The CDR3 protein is CASSFGLVGAMNTEAFF. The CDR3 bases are TGTGCCAGCAGCTTCGGGCTGGTAGGGGCGATGAACACTGAAGCTTTCTTT.

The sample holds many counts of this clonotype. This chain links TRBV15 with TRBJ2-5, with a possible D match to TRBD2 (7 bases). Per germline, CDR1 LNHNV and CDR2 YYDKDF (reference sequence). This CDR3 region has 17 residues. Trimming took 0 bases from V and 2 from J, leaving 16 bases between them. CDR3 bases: TGTGCCACCAGCAGAGATGAGGGGGGGCCAGGGCAAGAGACCCAGTACTTC. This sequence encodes CATSRDEGGPGQETQYF.

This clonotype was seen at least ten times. CDR3 protein: CASSYREPTAKNIQYF. CDR3 sequence (DNA): TGTGCCAGCAGTTATCGGGAGCCCACAGCCAAAAACATTCAGTACTTC. This chain joins TRBV6-5 and TRBJ2-4; D is possibly TRBD2 (6 bases). Trimming left V 3 bases short and J 0 bases short, with 12 bases between. This CDR3 contains 16 residues. Germline V lookup: CDR1 MNHEY, CDR2 SVGAGI.

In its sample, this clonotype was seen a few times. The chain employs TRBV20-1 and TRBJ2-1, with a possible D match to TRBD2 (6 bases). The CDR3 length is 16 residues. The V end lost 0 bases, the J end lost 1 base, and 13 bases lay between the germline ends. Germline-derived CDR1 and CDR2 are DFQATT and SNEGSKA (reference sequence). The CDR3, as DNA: TGCAGTGCTAGAGATCCGCTCCGGGGGTCCTACAATGAGCAGTTCTTC. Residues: CSARDPLRGSYNEQFF.

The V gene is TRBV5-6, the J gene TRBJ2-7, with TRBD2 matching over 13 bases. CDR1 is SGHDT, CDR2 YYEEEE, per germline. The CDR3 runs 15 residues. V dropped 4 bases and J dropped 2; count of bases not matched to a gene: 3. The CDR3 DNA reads TGTGCCAGCAGCCAAGGACTAGCGGGGGCCTACGAGCAGTACGTC. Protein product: CASSQGLAGAYEQYV.

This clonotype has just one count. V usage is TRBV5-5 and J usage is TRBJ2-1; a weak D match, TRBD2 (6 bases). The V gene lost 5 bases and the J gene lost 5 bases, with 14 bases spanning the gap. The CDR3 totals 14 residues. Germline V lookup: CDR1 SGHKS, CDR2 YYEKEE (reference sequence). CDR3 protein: CASRTGLSNNEQFF. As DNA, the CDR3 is TGTGCCAGCAGGACGGGACTTTCTAACAATGAGCAGTTCTTC.

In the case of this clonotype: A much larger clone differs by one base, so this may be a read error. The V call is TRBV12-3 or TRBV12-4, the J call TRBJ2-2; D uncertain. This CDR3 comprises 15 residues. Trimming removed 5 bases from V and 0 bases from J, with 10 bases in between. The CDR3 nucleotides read TGTGCCAGCAGTCCTCCCGTAACGAACACCGGGGAGCTGTTTTTT. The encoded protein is CASSPPVTNTGELFF.

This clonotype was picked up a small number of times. The DNA for the CDR3 is TGCGCCAGCAGTCAATCGTGGGGGCTCGGAGATACGCAGTATTTT. This gives the protein CASSQSWGLGDTQYF. The genes are TRBV23-1 and TRBJ2-3; D may be TRBD1 (6 bases). TRBV23-1 is flagged as an ORF with uncertain function. This CDR3 contains 15 residues. V was shortened by 0 bases and J by 5 bases, with 12 bases between the two germline ends.

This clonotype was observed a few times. The DNA of the CDR3 is TGTGCCAGCGCTGGGGACAGCGTGTTGAACACTGAAGCTTTCTTT. It encodes CASAGDSVLNTEAFF. This rearrangement joins TRBV12-3 or TRBV12-4 to TRBJ1-1; 7 bases align to TRBD1. The junction had 9 bases not matched to a gene; V was cut back by 8 bases and J by 0 bases. CDR3 length equals 15 residues.